One sample yielded the 27 T cell receptor beta chains listed below, sequenced in a study of beta chain features in type 1 diabetes. Of the isolated RNA, all was reverse transcribed, and so the sequenced material was expressed TCRB transcripts. Repertoires were generated with immunoSEQ multiplex PCR, while TCRdb's copy carries only in-frame clones and drops some. Of about 250,000 clones listed, 13% to 15% are singletons. Sequenced: naive CD4+ T cells from blood. These receptors originate from a woman aged 40 to 49 in good health.

This clone has just a few counts. The chain has TRBV7-2 and TRBJ2-1, with TRBD1 identical over 8 bases. This CDR3 is 15 amino acids long. The junction had 6 bases not matched to a gene; V was cut back by 5 bases and J by 3 bases. Germline V gives CDR1 SGHTA, CDR2 FQGNSA. CDR3 nucleotide sequence: TGTGCCAGCAGCCCGGCAGGGGGCCACTACAATGAGCAGTTCTTC. Translation: CASSPAGGHYNEQFF.

This clone was seen a few times. The J gene is TRBJ1-6, the V gene TRBV13, with TRBD1 matching 8 bases. CDR1 is PRHDT and CDR2 is FYEKMQ in the germline V gene (reference sequence). The CDR3 length is 15 residues. V lost 7 bases, J lost 7 bases, and 9 bases stayed unmatched. Here the CDR3 reads CASNYIGQGNSPLHF. CDR3 DNA sequence: TGTGCCAGCAACTATATCGGACAGGGAAATTCACCCCTCCACTTT.

V is TRBV6-1 and J is TRBJ1-1; possible D gene TRBD1, 6 bases. The germline CDR1 and CDR2 sequences are MNHNS and SASEGT. V was pared by 7 bases and J by 5 bases, with 17 bases between. The CDR3 is 14 amino acids. CDR3 sequence (DNA): TGTGCCAGCATCCGGGAAGGGGGTAGGACTGAAGCTTTCTTT. Its translation: CASIREGGRTEAFF.

This clone occurred a few times. This chain uses TRBV5-4 with TRBJ1-1; tentatively, D is TRBD1 (5 bases). Per germline, CDR1 SGHNT and CDR2 YYREEE (reference sequence). The V end was cut by 5 bases, the J end by 2 bases, with 16 bases between. The length of the CDR3 is 15 residues. The DNA for the CDR3 is TGTGCCAGCAGTTCCGCCGGGGGGGGAAACACTGAAGCTTTCTTT. This gives the protein CASSSAGGGNTEAFF.

This clone appeared a few times. The chain links TRBV6-5 to TRBJ2-1; 7 bases map to TRBD1. This CDR3 has 16 amino acids. V gave up 0 bases and J gave up 8 bases; unmatched junction bases: 10. The V gene's germline CDR1 is MNHEY and CDR2 SVGAGI. Written as DNA, the CDR3 is TGTGCCAGCAGTTACTCTAAAGCCAGGGGGTTGTATGAGCAGTTCTTC. Its translation: CASSYSKARGLYEQFF.

The gene calls are TRBV7-2 and TRBJ2-5; 11 bases line up with TRBD2. Trimming removed 5 bases from V and 5 bases from J; junction bases left unmatched: 10. The CDR3 runs to 16 residues. Germline V lookup: CDR1 SGHTA, CDR2 FQGNSA. The CDR3 nucleotides are TGTGCCAGCAGCCCCAGACTAGCGGGGATGGAGGAGACCCAGTACTTC. This sequence encodes CASSPRLAGMEETQYF.

The rearrangement links TRBV7-6 to TRBJ1-3; 8 bases are shared with TRBD1. The CDR3 is made up of 16 amino acids. CDR1 is SGHVS and CDR2 is FNYEAQ in the germline V gene. The ends lost 5 bases at V and 0 bases at J; junction bases unmatched: 6. As DNA, the CDR3 is TGTGCCAGCAGCCTCGGGACAGGATACTCTGGAAACACCATATATTTT. Its translation is CASSLGTGYSGNTIYF.

The CDR3 DNA sequence: TGTGCCAGCAGCCCCGTCCGACATTCCTCCACAGATACGCAGTATTTT. Its protein is CASSPVRHSSTDTQYF. This chain uses TRBV9 with TRBJ2-3; D gene uncertain. The CDR3 has 16 residues. V lost 4 bases to trimming and J lost 2 bases, with 17 bases between them. CDR1 and CDR2 (germline): SGDLS, YYNGEE.

In this sample, this clone turned up a few times. The chain combines TRBV21-1 with TRBJ2-1; no DNA check was done on the table's D call, TRBD2. TRBV21-1 is an annotated pseudogene. The CDR3 contains 9 residues. The CDR3 DNA reads TGTGCCATACGGAGTGAGCAGTTCTTC. It encodes CAIRSEQFF.

The chain carries TRBV29-1 and TRBJ2-1; 11 bases are shared with TRBD2. This CDR3 has 19 residues. Per germline, CDR1 SQVTM and CDR2 ANQGSEA. The V segment lost 2 bases and the J segment 5 bases; nucleotides outside the gene matches: 17. Here the CDR3 reads CSVERGLAGGLAYHNEQFF. As DNA, the CDR3 is TGCAGCGTTGAAAGGGGGCTAGCGGGGGGCCTTGCCTATCACAATGAGCAGTTCTTC.

This clone was seen just once. The chain is built from TRBV5-5 and TRBJ2-7; TRBD1 agrees at 7 bases. Germline V lookup: CDR1 SGHKS, CDR2 YYEKEE (reference sequence). V was clipped by 0 bases and J by 5 bases; unmatched bases: 5. The CDR3 covers 14 residues. CDR3 amino acids: CASSLDRGTNEQYF. CDR3 nucleotides: TGTGCCAGCAGCTTGGACAGGGGAACCAACGAGCAGTACTTC.

The rearrangement links TRBV2 to TRBJ1-2, with 10 nucleotides matching TRBD1. The CDR3 length is 15 residues. Trimming cost V 6 bases and J 3 bases; bases outside gene matches: 7. Germline CDR1 is SNHLY and CDR2 is FYNNEI. This CDR3 reads CASRATGTGDYGYTF. CDR3 in DNA: TGTGCCAGCAGGGCAACCGGGACAGGGGACTATGGCTACACCTTC. Full variable domain (rest looked up from reference TRBV2 and TRBJ1-2): EPEVTQTPSHQVTQMGQEVILRCVPISNHLYFYWYRQILGQKVEFLVSFYNNEISEKSEIFDDQFSVERPDGSNFTLKIRSTKLEDSAMYFCASRATGTGDYGYTFGSGTRLTVV.

This clone was counted between two and nine times. This chain uses TRBV9 with TRBJ2-5, with 7 bases aligning to TRBD2. The CDR3 runs to 13 residues. Germline V gene sequence: CDR1 SGDLS, CDR2 YYNGEE. The ends lost 5 bases at V and 2 bases at J; junction bases unmatched: 3. CDR3 coding DNA: TGTGCCAGCAGTACGGGGGGACAAGAGACCCAGTACTTC. Its protein product is CASSTGGQETQYF.

This chain uses TRBV2 with TRBJ2-7, with TRBD1 identical over 7 bases. Trimming at V came to 9 bases and at J to 3 bases, leaving 8 bases not matched to a gene. The germline V gene encodes CDR1 SNHLY and CDR2 FYNNEI. The CDR3 length is 13 residues. The CDR3 nucleotides read TGTGCCAGTACCGGGACAGTCCTCTACGAGCAGTACTTC. Its protein product is CASTGTVLYEQYF.

A few counts support this clone. The chain joins TRBV18 to TRBJ2-5; possibly TRBD2 for D (6 bases). The germline V gene has CDR1 KGHSH and CDR2 LQKENI. The CDR3 runs 15 residues. Trimming pared 3 bases from V and 3 bases from J, leaving 14 bases between. In DNA form, the CDR3 reads TGTGCCAGCTCACCTCCGGCGGGACGGAAAGAGACCCAGTACTTC. Translated: CASSPPAGRKETQYF.

This clone was detected ten times or more. This chain joins TRBV18 and TRBJ1-1; D call uncertain. The ends were cut back, 6 bases at V and 0 bases at J, with 8 bases in the middle. This CDR3 region has 13 residues. The germline V gene encodes CDR1 KGHSH and CDR2 LQKENI. The CDR3 bases are TGTGCCAGCTCGAGTGGTATGAACACTGAAGCTTTCTTT. This translates into CASSSGMNTEAFF.

The chain is built from TRBV5-4 and TRBJ2-5; the D gene is possibly TRBD1 (6 bases). Germline V gene lookup returns CDR1 SGHNT and CDR2 YYREEE (reference sequence). The CDR3 sequence is 17 residues long. Trimming removed 0 bases at V and 5 bases at J, with 20 bases between. This CDR3 reads CASSLASGNRALETQYF. CDR3 nucleotides: TGTGCCAGCAGCTTGGCCTCCGGAAACAGGGCCCTCGAGACCCAGTACTTC.

This clone appeared a few times. The chain combines TRBV18 with TRBJ2-7, with no clear D. This CDR3 spans 14 amino acids. The V gene's germline CDR1 is KGHSH and CDR2 LQKENI. V was clipped by 1 base and J by 6 bases, with 13 bases between them. The CDR3 nucleotides read TGTGCCAGCTCACCACGTGAGAGACTGGGCGAGCAGTACTTC. Residues: CASSPRERLGEQYF.

This clone was seen a handful of times. This chain joins TRBV28 and TRBJ1-2; TRBD1 is a possible D gene (6 bases). Looked up from germline, CDR1 is MDHEN and CDR2 is SYDVKM. The CDR3 is made up of 14 amino acids. Deletions cut 7 bases from V and 2 bases from J, with 14 bases between. Here the CDR3 reads CASTETGENYGYTF. DNA of the CDR3: TGTGCCAGCACCGAGACAGGAGAGAACTATGGCTACACCTTC.

This clone occurred a few times. In DNA form, the CDR3 reads TGCGCCAGCAGCTTGGCGTCAGTCGCGGACATTCAGTACTTC. This codes for CASSLASVADIQYF. The chain uses TRBV5-1 and TRBJ2-4; D is ambiguous. V lost 0 bases and J lost 8, with 12 bases in between. The CDR3 consists of 14 residues. Germline V gene lookup returns CDR1 SGHRS and CDR2 YFSETQ.

The chain has TRBV6-6 and TRBJ2-7; 9 positions match TRBD2. The CDR3 runs to 14 residues. In germline, CDR1 is MNHNY, CDR2 SVGAGI (reference sequence). J lost 1 base, V lost 7 bases, and 5 bases had no gene match. As DNA, the CDR3 is TGTGCCAGCACCCACGCGGGGGGGTCCTACGAGCAGTACTTC. It yields the protein CASTHAGGSYEQYF.

The chain uses TRBV5-4 and TRBJ1-1; D possibly corresponds to TRBD1 (5 bases). This CDR3 spans 13 amino acids. Germline values: CDR1 SGHNT, CDR2 YYREEE (reference sequence). Between the trimmed V and J ends, which lost 4 bases and 4 bases, there was a span of 11 bases. The CDR3 DNA sequence: TGTGCCAGCAGCCGGGACTTGGGCACTGAAGCTTTCTTT. Translation gives CASSRDLGTEAFF.

This clone has a handful of counts. The rearrangement links TRBV6-5 to TRBJ1-2; D uncertain. This CDR3 has 12 residues. Germline-derived CDR1 and CDR2 are MNHEY and SVGAGI. Trimming left V 8 bases short and J 4 bases short, with 11 bases between. This chain's CDR3 is CASGEGFYGYTF. The CDR3 DNA is TGTGCCAGCGGAGAGGGCTTCTATGGCTACACCTTC.

V usage is TRBV19 and J usage is TRBJ1-1; 8 bases map to TRBD1. Trimming took 5 bases from V and 8 from J; bases not matched to a gene: 4. Germline V gene lookup returns CDR1 LNHDA and CDR2 SQIVND (reference sequence). This CDR3 has 12 amino acids. CDR3 bases: TGTGCCAGTAGTTCCAGGACAGGGGAAGCTTTCTTT. Translated: CASSSRTGEAFF.

Only a few counts were recorded for this clone. The J gene is TRBJ1-1, the V gene TRBV6-6, with D hard to call. Trimming removed 2 bases from V and 7 bases from J, with 8 bases in between. Germline V lookup: CDR1 MNHNY, CDR2 SVGAGI (reference sequence). The CDR3 consists of 12 residues. The DNA of the CDR3 is TGTGCCAGCAGTTACGGCGGCCTTGAAGCTTTCTTT. Encoded protein: CASSYGGLEAFF.

The chain employs TRBV6-5 and TRBJ1-4; D unresolved. The CDR3 is 14 residues long. The germline CDR1 and CDR2 sequences are MNHEY and SVGAGI. V lost 0 bases to trimming and J lost 5 bases, with 7 bases between them. The DNA of the CDR3 is TGTGCCAGCAGTTACTCGGCGGTGAATGAAAAACTGTTTTTT. This translates into CASSYSAVNEKLFF.

This clone showed up many times. The rearrangement joins TRBV16 to TRBJ2-7; D unclear. V lost 0 bases to trimming and J lost 11 bases, with 11 bases between them. CDR1 and CDR2 (germline): KGHSY, FQNENV. CDR3 length: 12 residues. CDR3 DNA: TGTGCCAGCAGCCAATCCCCCGGGTTCAAGTACTTC. This translates into CASSQSPGFKYF.